The TCR beta chain under discussion was sequenced for a study of post-analysis software for immune sequencing data (dated by TCRdb to about 2015). Regarding the complete study: Recorded disease courses included relapsing-remitting, secondary progressive and progressive-relapsing multiple sclerosis, with some patients lacking subtype annotation. The patient repertoires were compared against about a dozen previously published healthy control repertoires obtained from donors aged 6 to 25 years. A subset of samples was prepared in parallel using single-end sample barcoding, then pooled and co-amplified after Illumina adapter ligation.

A word on this clonotype: Its antigen remains undetermined. Base quality data are lacking; no much larger clone is found one base away.

The library was made by PCR. TCRdb lists the instrument as Illumina HiSeq 2500. To reduce PCR and sequencing biases, unique molecular identifiers were incorporated into the TCR beta cDNA libraries. About 500,000 cDNA molecules were obtained per 1 to 10 million input T cells, so each molecule approximated one T cell. The same protocol used for the earlier healthy control dataset was applied to prepare and sequence the patient libraries. Within a given batch, samples were prepared together, multiplexed and sequenced on the same HiSeq lane. The authors' analysis ran thus. Raw barcoded reads were processed with MIGEC, and single-read molecular identifier groups were discarded before consensus assembly and CDR3 extraction. VDJtools was used for post-analysis of the clonotype tables, with diversity normalized by down-sampling every dataset to the smallest sample size. Repertoire overlap clustering matched CDR3 amino acid but not nucleotide sequences to correct batch-related cross-sample contamination. TCRdb reworked the public reads: Q25 trimming with fastp, MiXCR clone assembly, productive beta chains retained. Rows are combined by CDR3 protein, so each entry shows the most common genes and DNA. These V and J calls originate from TCRdb's pipeline instead of the authors' own analysis. The sample yields about 400,000 distinct CDR3 sequences; less than 40% were counted once. The ten largest clones represent 10% to 15% of the sample.

TCR beta repertoires were profiled from peripheral blood of 13 young patients with multiple sclerosis to demonstrate the VDJtools post-analysis software. The patients with multiple sclerosis were children and adolescents between about 6 and 17 years of age. What the work shows at the level of the full study, not this receptor alone: When samples were clustered directly using the F measure, samples prepared in the same batch co-clustered strongly, which prompted a batch-effect correction. Normalized Chao1 diversity was significantly lower in multiple sclerosis patients than controls, suggesting substantial peripheral T-cell clonal expansion. The control group was slightly older than the multiple sclerosis patient group.

This TCR was recovered from a girl under 18 with multiple sclerosis. The sample taken for sequencing was blood.

The CDR3 reads CSAGQVRGEKLFF. The nucleotide sequence reads TGCAGCGCCGGACAGGTCCGGGGCGAAAAACTGTTTTTT. The chain employs TRBV29-1 and TRBJ1-4, and 7 junction bases match TRBD1. As encoded in the germline V gene, CDR1 is SQVTM while CDR2 is ANQGSEA. V is pruned by 7 bases and J by 8 bases, leaving 10 bases of the junction without a gene match. From its cysteine to its phenylalanine, the CDR3 spans 13 amino acids. Just CDR3 DNA is preserved here, 39 bases in frame from base 1.